Listed below are T cell receptor beta chains from one sample, sequenced in a study of T cells after yellow fever vaccination. One entry per CDR3 protein results from TCRdb running MiXCR on the 5' RACE reads. The sample comprises 15,000 or so distinct CDR3 sequences, about 7.3% of which are singletons, and about 1.5% rests with the top ten. Sample: PBMCs, either bulk or a sorted T-cell subset (CD4+, CD8+, memory, or dextramer-sorted; not recorded which), taken on the day of the yellow fever booster vaccination. These receptors were obtained from a man in his late teens or twenties who received the YFV17D yellow fever vaccine. Each CDR3 is given with its conserved first and last residue. D genes are given only for firm matches. Expanded clones are given a class, and other clones once, few, many or no size at all.

many | TRBJ2-5 | TRBV6-1 | NA | CASRRGPQETQYF | TGTGCCAGCAGGCGGGGTCCGCAAGAGACCCAGTACTTC
many | TRBJ1-1 | TRBV25-1 | NA | CASSESRGAFF | TGTGCCAGCAGTGAAAGTCGGGGGGCTTTCTTT
NA | TRBJ2-2 | TRBV6-6 | NA | CASIEYLTNTGELFF | TGTGCCAGCATAGAGTATCTCACTAACACCGGGGAGCTGTTTTTT
medium-sized | TRBJ2-6 | TRBV7-2 | TRBD1 | CASSSEGAGITSGANVLTF | TGTGCCAGCAGCTCAGAGGGGGCAGGGATCACTTCTGGGGCCAACGTCCTGACTTTC
many | TRBJ1-1 | TRBV12-3/TRBV12-4 | NA | CASSLGIEAFF | TGTGCCAGCAGTTTGGGTATTGAAGCTTTCTTT
many | TRBJ2-3 | TRBV7-7 | TRBD1 | CASSTGARDTQYF | TGTGCTAGCAGCACAGGGGCAAGGGATACGCAGTATTTT
medium-sized | TRBJ2-1 | TRBV6-2/TRBV6-3 | TRBD1 | CATSDRVSEQFF | TGTGCCACCTCCGACAGGGTCTCTGAGCAGTTCTTC
many | TRBJ1-1 | TRBV12-3/TRBV12-4 | TRBD1 | CASSRDRVGAFF | TGTGCCAGCAGCCGGGACAGGGTAGGAGCTTTCTTT
medium-sized | TRBJ2-6 | TRBV15 | NA | CATSRDGGAGANVLTF | TGTGCCACCAGCAGAGATGGCGGGGCTGGGGCCAACGTCCTGACTTTC
many | TRBJ1-1 | TRBV18 | NA | CASSPPPGGGSTEAFF | TGTGCCAGCTCACCACCACCCGGAGGGGGTAGCACTGAAGCTTTCTTT
many | TRBJ1-2 | TRBV5-1 | TRBD1 | CASSSGQGGGYTF | TGCGCCAGCAGCTCCGGACAGGGTGGTGGCTACACCTTC
many | TRBJ2-5 | TRBV5-1 | NA | CASSLYGGEGTQYF | TGCGCCAGCAGCTTGTACGGCGGGGAAGGGACCCAGTACTTC
many | TRBJ1-1 | TRBV5-1 | NA | CASSLAPTDLGTEAFF | TGCGCCAGCAGCTTGGCCCCCACCGACCTGGGAACTGAAGCTTTCTTT
many | TRBJ2-1 | TRBV19 | NA | CASSPRGGILEQFF | TGTGCCAGTAGTCCCAGGGGAGGGATTTTGGAGCAGTTCTTC
medium-sized | TRBJ1-1 | TRBV5-1 | NA | CASSSEMNTEAFF | TGCGCCAGCAGCTCGGAAATGAACACTGAAGCTTTCTTT
many | TRBJ2-1 | TRBV5-1 | NA | CASSFMTSYNEQFF | TGCGCCAGCAGCTTTATGACCTCCTACAATGAGCAGTTCTTC
medium-sized | TRBJ1-4 | TRBV28 | NA | CASSSRDATNEKLFF | TGTGCCAGCAGTTCAAGGGACGCAACTAATGAAAAACTGTTTTTT
many | TRBJ2-3 | TRBV3-1 | TRBD1 | CASTCTGGPEGDTQYF | TGTGCCAGCACCTGCACAGGGGGCCCCGAGGGAGATACGCAGTATTTT
medium-sized | TRBJ1-2 | TRBV7-9 | NA | CASSPTSGAQGYTF | TGTGCCAGCAGCCCGACTTCAGGGGCACAAGGCTACACCTTC
many | TRBJ2-1 | TRBV12-3/TRBV12-4 | NA | CASSPSAGVGGFF | TGTGCCAGCAGCCCCTCGGCCGGGGTCGGTGGGTTCTTC
many | TRBJ1-5 | TRBV4-3 | NA | CASSHGLGNQPQHF | TGCGCCAGCAGCCACGGACTAGGGAATCAGCCCCAGCATTTT
many | TRBJ1-2 | TRBV18 | TRBD1 | CASSYTGTGGGNGYTF | TGTGCCAGCTCTTACACCGGGACAGGGGGTGGCAATGGCTACACCTTC
many | TRBJ2-5 | TRBV5-6 | TRBD1 | CASSSRDRAQETQYF | TGTGCCAGCAGTTCCAGGGACAGGGCGCAAGAGACCCAGTACTTC
many | TRBJ2-1 | TRBV5-1 | TRBD2 | CASSKGLLGGSYNEQFF | TGCGCCAGCAGCAAAGGTCTGTTGGGAGGGAGCTACAATGAGCAGTTCTTC
many | TRBJ1-2 | TRBV9 | TRBD1 | CASSVEGGGIVGYTF | TGTGCCAGCAGCGTAGAAGGAGGGGGCATCGTCGGCTACACCTTC
medium-sized | TRBJ2-1 | TRBV9 | TRBD1 | CASSVYDRDQCEQFF | TGTGCCAGCAGCGTCTACGACAGGGATCAGTGTGAGCAGTTCTTC
many | TRBJ2-4 | TRBV20-1 | TRBD1 | CSATGGHQNIQYF | TGCAGTGCCACAGGGGGCCACCAAAACATTCAGTACTTC
medium-sized | TRBJ2-4 | TRBV6-5 | NA | CASSEQDKNIQYF | TGTGCCAGCAGTGAACAGGACAAAAACATTCAGTACTTC
medium-sized | TRBJ2-1 | TRBV20-1 | TRBD2 | CSADTSGGANEQFF | TGCAGTGCAGACACTAGCGGGGGGGCTAATGAGCAGTTCTTC
many | TRBJ2-3 | TRBV7-9 | NA | CASSLGRQFTDTQYF | TGTGCCAGCAGCTTAGGGAGACAGTTCACAGATACGCAGTATTTT
many | TRBJ2-5 | TRBV12-3/TRBV12-4 | NA | CASSLVVIGTQYF | TGTGCCAGCAGTTTGGTAGTAATTGGGACCCAGTACTTC
many | TRBJ2-3 | TRBV18 | NA | CASSPITGRADTQYF | TGTGCCAGCTCACCGATAACGGGGCGCGCAGATACGCAGTATTTT
NA | TRBJ1-4 | TRBV7-2 | NA | CASSLTGSTNEKLFF | TGTGCCAGCAGCTTAACAGGGTCAACTAATGAAAAACTGTTTTTT
many | TRBJ1-1 | TRBV9 | NA | CASSVGTGTEAFF | TGTGCCAGCAGCGTAGGGACGGGCACTGAAGCTTTCTTT
medium-sized | TRBJ2-5 | TRBV3-1 | TRBD2 | CASTGLAGRETQYF | TGTGCTTCGACCGGCCTAGCGGGGAGGGAGACCCAGTACTTC
many | TRBJ2-3 | TRBV10-3 | TRBD1 | CASKGQGPTDTQYF | TGTGCCTCGAAGGGACAGGGACCCACAGATACGCAGTATTTT
many | TRBJ2-3 | TRBV7-3 | NA | CASSLNPGSGTQYF | TGTGCCAGCAGCTTAAATCCCGGATCGGGTACGCAGTATTTT
medium-sized | TRBJ2-6 | TRBV18 | NA | CASSPSVSGANVLTF | TGTGCCAGCTCACCCTCTGTGTCTGGGGCCAACGTCCTGACTTTC
many | TRBJ1-2 | TRBV5-1 | NA | CASRPSVVDGYTF | TGCGCCAGCAGACCCAGTGTGGTGGATGGCTACACCTTC
medium-sized | TRBJ2-1 | TRBV5-1 | TRBD2 | CASSHSGASEQFF | TGCGCCAGCAGCCACAGCGGGGCTTCTGAGCAGTTCTTC
many | TRBJ2-2 | TRBV7-2 | NA | CASSFLSTGELFF | TGTGCCAGCAGCTTCCTCTCTACCGGGGAGCTGTTTTTT
NA | TRBJ2-5 | TRBV5-1 | NA | CASSAAAQETQYF | TGCGCCAGCTCCGCCGCGGCTCAAGAGACCCAGTACTTC
medium-sized | TRBJ2-3 | TRBV12-3/TRBV12-4 | NA | CASSLALDGVTDTQYF | TGTGCCAGCAGTTTAGCGCTGGATGGGGTAACAGATACGCAGTATTTT
many | TRBJ1-2 | TRBV5-6 | TRBD1 | CASDLQGADGYTF | TGTGCCAGCGATCTACAGGGGGCAGATGGCTACACCTTC
many | TRBJ2-5 | TRBV7-2 | TRBD2 | CASSLAISGGTETQYF | TGTGCCAGCAGCTTAGCGATTAGCGGGGGTACAGAGACCCAGTACTTC
medium-sized | TRBJ1-1 | TRBV7-2 | NA | CASSFSMNTEAFF | TGTGCCAGCAGCTTTAGTATGAACACTGAAGCTTTCTTT
medium-sized | TRBJ2-3 | TRBV4-2 | TRBD2 | CASSQEGLATDTQYF | TGTGCCAGCAGCCAAGAGGGACTAGCGACAGATACGCAGTATTTT
many | TRBJ2-1 | TRBV4-3 | TRBD2 | CASSLAGGPYNEQFF | TGCGCCAGCAGCCTAGCGGGGGGGCCCTACAATGAGCAGTTCTTC
many | TRBJ2-1 | TRBV12-3/TRBV12-4 | NA | CASSLRGGAKGEQFF | TGTGCCAGCAGCCTTAGGGGGGGAGCAAAGGGGGAGCAGTTCTTC
many | TRBJ2-7 | TRBV7-2 | NA | CASSLVSLALSYEQYF | TGTGCCAGCAGCTTAGTGAGTCTAGCGTTATCCTACGAGCAGTACTTC
many | TRBJ1-2 | TRBV6-6 | NA | CASLWALGGKYGYTF | TGTGCCAGCCTCTGGGCGTTGGGCGGAAAATATGGCTACACCTTC
many | TRBJ2-3 | TRBV9 | TRBD1 | CASSSRTGSDTQYF | TGTGCCAGCAGCTCTAGGACAGGGTCAGATACGCAGTATTTT
medium-sized | TRBJ2-5 | TRBV5-1 | TRBD2 | CASSFSGGREETQYF | TGCGCCAGCAGCTTTTCGGGGGGGCGAGAAGAGACCCAGTACTTC